The TCR beta chain described here comes from a study of glioma-infiltrating T cells. This clonotype was counted ten times or more. Amplification of TCR alpha and beta CDR3 regions from RNA used iRepertoire nested multiplex PCR. A single record per CDR3 protein comes from TCRdb applying MiXCR to the multiplex PCR reads. The repertoire includes around 350,000 distinct CDR3 sequences, roughly two fifths of them detected once, and 12% sits in the top ten. V dropped 8 bases and J dropped 6 bases, with 10 bases sitting between them. The germline V gene has CDR1 MGHDK and CDR2 SYGVNS. This CDR3 spans 11 amino acids.

The receptor was derived from a human donor with low-grade glioma or glioblastoma, undergoing nonglioma brain surgery, or in good health (not recorded which). The chain links TRBV25-1 to TRBJ1-2; no clear D gene. Sequencing was done on a sample of glioma tissue, nonneoplastic brain tissue, or PBMCs (not recorded which). CDR3: CASRSMDGYTF. The CDR3 DNA reads TGTGCCAGCCGCAGCATGGATGGCTACACCTTC.